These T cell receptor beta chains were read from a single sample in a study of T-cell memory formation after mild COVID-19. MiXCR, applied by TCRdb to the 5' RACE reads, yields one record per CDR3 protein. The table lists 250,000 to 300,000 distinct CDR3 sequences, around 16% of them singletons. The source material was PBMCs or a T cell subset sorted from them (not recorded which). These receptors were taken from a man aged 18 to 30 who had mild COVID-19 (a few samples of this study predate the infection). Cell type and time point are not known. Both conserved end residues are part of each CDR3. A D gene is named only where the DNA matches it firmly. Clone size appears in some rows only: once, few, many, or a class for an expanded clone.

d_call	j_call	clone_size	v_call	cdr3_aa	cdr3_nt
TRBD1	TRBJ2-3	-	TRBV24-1	CATRSGQGRVDTQYF	TGTGCCACCAGATCGGGACAGGGTCGGGTAGATACGCAGTATTTT
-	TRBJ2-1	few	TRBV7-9	CASSLASGYNEQFF	TGTGCCAGCAGCTTAGCGTCCGGTTACAATGAGCAGTTCTTC
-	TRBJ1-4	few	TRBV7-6	CASSLAIQTSTNEKLFF	TGTGCCAGCAGCTTAGCGATCCAGACCTCAACTAATGAAAAACTGTTTTTT
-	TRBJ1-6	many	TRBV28	CASSFLGGGENSPLHF	TGTGCCAGCAGTTTTCTCGGGGGAGGTGAGAATTCACCCCTCCACTTT
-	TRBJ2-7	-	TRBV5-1	CASSLDRVHYEQYF	TGCGCCAGCAGCTTGGATCGGGTCCATTACGAGCAGTACTTC
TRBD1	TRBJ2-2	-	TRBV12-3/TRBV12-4	CASSRDRDAGELFF	TGTGCCAGCAGCCGGGACAGGGACGCCGGGGAGCTGTTTTTT
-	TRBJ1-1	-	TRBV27	CASKPTQTGRPQAFF	TGTGCCAGTAAACCAACCCAGACAGGCCGGCCTCAAGCTTTCTTT
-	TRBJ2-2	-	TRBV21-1	CASSKTLRGRMNTGELFF	TGTGCCAGCAGCAAGACCCTTAGGGGACGGATGAACACCGGGGAGCTGTTTTTT
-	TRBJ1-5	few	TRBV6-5	CASSFGLPGNQPQHF	TGTGCCAGCAGTTTCGGACTCCCAGGGAACCAGCCCCAGCATTTT
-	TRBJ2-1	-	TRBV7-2	CASSPTGTYNEQFF	TGTGCCAGCAGCCCCACAGGGACCTACAATGAGCAGTTCTTC